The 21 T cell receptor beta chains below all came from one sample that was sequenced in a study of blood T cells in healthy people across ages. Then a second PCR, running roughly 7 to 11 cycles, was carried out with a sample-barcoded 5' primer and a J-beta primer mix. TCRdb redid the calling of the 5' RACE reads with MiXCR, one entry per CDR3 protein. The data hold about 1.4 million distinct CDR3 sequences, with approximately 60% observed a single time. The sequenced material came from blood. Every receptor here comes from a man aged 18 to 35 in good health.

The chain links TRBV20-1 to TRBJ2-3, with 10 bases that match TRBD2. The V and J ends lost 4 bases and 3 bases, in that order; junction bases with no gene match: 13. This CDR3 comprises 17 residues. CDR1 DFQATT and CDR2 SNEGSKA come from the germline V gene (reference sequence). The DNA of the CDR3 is TGCAGTGCTAAACACGAGCGGGGGGGGGCGGGGACAGATACGCAGTATTTT. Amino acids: CSAKHERGGAGTDTQYF.

The CDR3 nucleotides read TGTGCCAGCAGTATTAGCCGGGGTGGCTACACCTTC. Its protein is CASSISRGGYTF. The rearrangement links TRBV7-9 to TRBJ1-2; D is uncertain. The CDR3 totals 12 residues. The germline gives CDR1 SEHNR, CDR2 FQNEAQ (reference sequence). Trimming pared 6 bases from V and 7 bases from J, leaving 12 bases between. Drawing the rest from reference TRBV7-9 and TRBJ1-2, the complete variable domain is DTGVSQNPRHKITKRGQNVTFRCDPISEHNRLYWYRQTLGQGPEFLTYFQNEAQLEKSRLLSDRFSAERPKGSFSTLEIQRTEQGDSAMYLCASSISRGGYTFGSGTRLTVV.

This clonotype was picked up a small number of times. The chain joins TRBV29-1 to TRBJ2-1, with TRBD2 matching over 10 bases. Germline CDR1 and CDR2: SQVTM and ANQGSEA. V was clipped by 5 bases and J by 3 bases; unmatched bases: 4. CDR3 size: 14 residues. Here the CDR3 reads CSVCRTSGYNEQFF. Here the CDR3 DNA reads TGCAGCGTTTGCCGGACTAGCGGCTACAATGAGCAGTTCTTC.

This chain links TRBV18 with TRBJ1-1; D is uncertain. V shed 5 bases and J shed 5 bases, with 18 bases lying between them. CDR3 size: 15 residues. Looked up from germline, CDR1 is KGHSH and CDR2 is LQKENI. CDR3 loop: CASSDLGTLNTEAFF. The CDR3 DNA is TGTGCCAGCTCAGATTTGGGCACCCTTAATACTGAAGCTTTCTTT.

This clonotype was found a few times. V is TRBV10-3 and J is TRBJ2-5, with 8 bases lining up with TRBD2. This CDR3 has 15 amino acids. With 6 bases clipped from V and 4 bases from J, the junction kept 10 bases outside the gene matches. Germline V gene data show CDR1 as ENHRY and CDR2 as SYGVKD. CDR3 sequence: CAISGGAYNGETQYF. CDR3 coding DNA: TGTGCCATCAGCGGGGGGGCCTATAATGGAGAGACCCAGTACTTC.

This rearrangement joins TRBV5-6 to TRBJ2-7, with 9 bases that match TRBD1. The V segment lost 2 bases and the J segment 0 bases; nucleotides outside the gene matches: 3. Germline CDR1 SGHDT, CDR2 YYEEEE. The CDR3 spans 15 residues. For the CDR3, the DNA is TGTGCCAGCAGCTTAAGGGACAGGGCCTCCTACGAGCAGTACTTC. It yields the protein CASSLRDRASYEQYF. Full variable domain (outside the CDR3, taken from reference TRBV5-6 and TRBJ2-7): DAGVTQSPTHLIKTRGQQVTLRCSPKSGHDTVSWYQQALGQGPQFIFQYYEEEERQRGNFPDRFSGHQFPNYSSELNVNALLLGDSALYLCASSLRDRASYEQYFGPGTRLTVT.

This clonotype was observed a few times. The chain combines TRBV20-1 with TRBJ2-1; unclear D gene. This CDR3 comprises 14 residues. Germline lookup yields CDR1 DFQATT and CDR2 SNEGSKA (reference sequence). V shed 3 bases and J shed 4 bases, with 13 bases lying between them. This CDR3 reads CSARSAGRYNEQFF. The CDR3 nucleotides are TGCAGTGCTAGGTCGGCCGGACGGTACAATGAGCAGTTCTTC.

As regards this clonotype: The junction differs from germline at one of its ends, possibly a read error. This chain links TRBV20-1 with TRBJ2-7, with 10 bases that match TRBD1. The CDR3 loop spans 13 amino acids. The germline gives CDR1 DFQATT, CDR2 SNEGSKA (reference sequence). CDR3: CSAPGTGVYVQYF. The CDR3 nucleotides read TGCAGTGCCCCCGGGACAGGGGTCTACGTGCAGTACTTC.

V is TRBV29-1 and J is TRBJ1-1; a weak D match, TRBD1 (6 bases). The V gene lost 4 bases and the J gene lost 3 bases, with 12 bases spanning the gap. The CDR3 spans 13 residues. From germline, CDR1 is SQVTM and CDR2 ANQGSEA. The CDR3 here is CSVVGGLDTEAFF. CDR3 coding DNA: TGCAGCGTTGTCGGGGGGCTTGACACTGAAGCTTTCTTT.

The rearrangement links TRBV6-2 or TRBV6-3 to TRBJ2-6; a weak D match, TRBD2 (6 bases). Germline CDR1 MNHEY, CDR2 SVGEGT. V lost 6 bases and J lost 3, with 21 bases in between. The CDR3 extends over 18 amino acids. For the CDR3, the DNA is TGTGCCAGCAGGGGGGAGGATTATATTGGCCTTGGGGCCAACGTCCTGACTTTC. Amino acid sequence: CASRGEDYIGLGANVLTF.

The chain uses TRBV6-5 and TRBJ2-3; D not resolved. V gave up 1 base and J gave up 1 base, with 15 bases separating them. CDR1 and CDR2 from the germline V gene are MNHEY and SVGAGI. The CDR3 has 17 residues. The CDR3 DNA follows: TGTGCCAGCAGTTACTTACCGTCCGCAGGTCGCACAGATACGCAGTATTTT. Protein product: CASSYLPSAGRTDTQYF.

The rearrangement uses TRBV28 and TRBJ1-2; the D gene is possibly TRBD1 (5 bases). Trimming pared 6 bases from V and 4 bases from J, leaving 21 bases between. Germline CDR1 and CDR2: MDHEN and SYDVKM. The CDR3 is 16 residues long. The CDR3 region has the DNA TGTGCCAGCAGCCCTCTGGGGGAGGGCGCGAGCTATGGCTACACCTTC. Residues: CASSPLGEGASYGYTF.

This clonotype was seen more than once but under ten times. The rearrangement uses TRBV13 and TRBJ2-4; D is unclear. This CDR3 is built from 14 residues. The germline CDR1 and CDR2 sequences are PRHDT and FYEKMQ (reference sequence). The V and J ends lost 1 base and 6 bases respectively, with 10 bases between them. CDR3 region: CASSLAGLRNIQYF. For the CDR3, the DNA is TGTGCCAGCAGCTTAGCTGGGTTGCGAAACATTCAGTACTTC.

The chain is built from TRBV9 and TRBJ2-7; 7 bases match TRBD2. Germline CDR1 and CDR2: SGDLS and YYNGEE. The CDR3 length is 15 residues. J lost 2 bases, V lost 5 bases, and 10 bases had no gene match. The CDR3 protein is CASSDKAGLTYEQYF. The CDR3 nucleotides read TGTGCCAGCAGTGACAAAGCGGGGCTTACCTACGAGCAGTACTTC.

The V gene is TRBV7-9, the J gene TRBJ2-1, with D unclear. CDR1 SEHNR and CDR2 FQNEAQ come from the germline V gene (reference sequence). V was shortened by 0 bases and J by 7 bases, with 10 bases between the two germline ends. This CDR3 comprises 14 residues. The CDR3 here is CASSLAHQENEQFF. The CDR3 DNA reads TGTGCCAGCAGCTTAGCGCACCAGGAAAATGAGCAGTTCTTC.

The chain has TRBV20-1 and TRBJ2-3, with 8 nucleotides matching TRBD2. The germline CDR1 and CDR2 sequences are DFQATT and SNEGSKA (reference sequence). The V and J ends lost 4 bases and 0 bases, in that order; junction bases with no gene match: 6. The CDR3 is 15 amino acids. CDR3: CSANRLAYSTDTQYF. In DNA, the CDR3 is TGCAGTGCTAACCGACTAGCGTATAGCACAGATACGCAGTATTTT.

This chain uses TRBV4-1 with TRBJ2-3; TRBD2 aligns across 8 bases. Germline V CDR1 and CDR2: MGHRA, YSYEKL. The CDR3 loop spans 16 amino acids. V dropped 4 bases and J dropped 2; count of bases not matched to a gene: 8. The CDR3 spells CASSRPTSVPTDTQYF. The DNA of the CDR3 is TGCGCCAGCAGCCGCCCGACTAGCGTGCCCACAGATACGCAGTATTTT.

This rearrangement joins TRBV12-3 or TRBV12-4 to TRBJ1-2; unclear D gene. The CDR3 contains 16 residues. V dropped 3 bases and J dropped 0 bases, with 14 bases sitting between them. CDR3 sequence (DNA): TGTGCCAGCAGTTTTGTGGGCAGATTCTCTAACTATGGCTACACCTTC. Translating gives CASSFVGRFSNYGYTF.

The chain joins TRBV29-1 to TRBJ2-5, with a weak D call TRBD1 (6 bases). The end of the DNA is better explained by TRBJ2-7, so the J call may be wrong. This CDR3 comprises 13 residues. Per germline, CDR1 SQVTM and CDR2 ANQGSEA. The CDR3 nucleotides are TGCAGCGTGACAGGAAAGGCAGCCAACGAGCAGTACTTC. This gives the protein CSVTGKAANEQYF.

CDR3 nucleotides: TGTGCCAGCAGACTTCTAGGGGCCACCTACGAGCAGTACTTC. It yields the protein CASRLLGATYEQYF. The chain links TRBV27 to TRBJ2-7; a possible D gene is TRBD1 (5 bases). The germline V gene has CDR1 MNHEY and CDR2 SMNVEV (reference sequence). The V end was cut by 6 bases, the J end by 2 bases, with 14 bases between. The CDR3 sequence is 14 residues long.

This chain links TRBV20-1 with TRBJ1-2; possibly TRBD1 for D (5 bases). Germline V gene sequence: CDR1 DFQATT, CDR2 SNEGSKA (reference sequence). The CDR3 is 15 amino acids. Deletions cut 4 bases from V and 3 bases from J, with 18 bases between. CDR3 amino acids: CSAKAPDSVYYGYTF. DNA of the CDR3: TGCAGTGCTAAAGCCCCCGACAGCGTATACTATGGCTACACCTTC.